The 6 T cell receptor beta chains below come from one sample, sequenced in a study of T-cell reconstitution after alpha-beta-depleted transplantation in children. Unique molecular identifiers were built into the TCRbeta library. TCRdb passed the PCR reads through MiXCR, listing each CDR3 protein once. The sample has a few hundred thousand distinct CDR3 sequences, 25% to 30% seen once. The sample was PBMCs, taken before TCRalphabeta/CD19-depleted stem cell transplant. All receptors come from a boy under two years old with Wiskott-Aldrich syndrome, due to receive a stem cell transplant.

This clonotype has more than one count but fewer than ten. V is TRBV27 and J is TRBJ2-3; D is undetermined. V was clipped by 6 bases and J by 6 bases, with 16 bases between them. This CDR3 spans 14 amino acids. CDR1 MNHEY and CDR2 SMNVEV come from the germline V gene (reference sequence). The CDR3 is CASSWTPRSDTQYF. CDR3 bases: TGTGCCAGCAGCTGGACCCCACGGTCCGATACGCAGTATTTT.

This chain uses TRBV4-1 with TRBJ2-2; no firm D call. CDR1 is MGHRA, CDR2 YSYEKL, per germline. V lost 0 bases to trimming and J lost 2 bases, with 13 bases between them. The CDR3 runs to 17 residues. The CDR3 loop reads CASSQDVAAGNTGELFF. The CDR3 DNA sequence: TGCGCCAGCAGCCAAGATGTGGCGGCAGGCAACACCGGGGAGCTGTTTTTT.

This clonotype was detected once. The rearrangement uses TRBV20-1 and TRBJ2-4; TRBD2 agrees at 7 bases. The CDR3 is made up of 18 amino acids. From germline, CDR1 is DFQATT and CDR2 SNEGSKA (reference sequence). In nucleotides, the CDR3 is TGCAGGGCTCAGCTGGCTCGCGGGAGTGTGTATGGCAAAAACATTCAGTACTTC. Residues: CRAQLARGSVYGKNIQYF.

This clonotype has only a few counts. The V call is TRBV3-1, the J call TRBJ2-3; D ambiguous. The V end lost 3 bases, the J end lost 4 bases, and 8 bases lay between the germline ends. The germline CDR1 and CDR2 sequences are LGHDT and YNNKEL (reference sequence). The CDR3 extends over 13 amino acids. DNA for the CDR3: TGTGCCAGCAGCCATCTAACCGCAGATACGCAGTATTTT. Translated, it gives CASSHLTADTQYF.

The rearrangement links TRBV2 to TRBJ2-1; D ambiguous. The CDR3 is 15 residues long. Germline-derived CDR1 and CDR2 are SNHLY and FYNNEI. V lost 3 bases and J 0 bases, leaving 9 bases between the germline ends. The CDR3 sequence is CASSEQRSSYNEQFF. CDR3 DNA sequence: TGTGCCAGCAGTGAGCAGCGAAGCTCCTACAATGAGCAGTTCTTC.

The rearrangement uses TRBV7-9 and TRBJ2-3; a possible D gene is TRBD2 (7 bases). The germline V and J ends were trimmed by 8 bases and 2 bases, with 20 bases remaining between them. CDR1 is SEHNR and CDR2 is FQNEAQ in the germline V gene (reference sequence). The CDR3 contains 16 residues. The CDR3 reads CASDQGLAGFTDTQYF. CDR3 DNA: TGTGCCAGCGACCAGGGGTTAGCGGGTTTCACAGATACGCAGTATTTT.